The clone carrying this T cell receptor beta chain has ten or more counts. TCRdb independently ran MiXCR on the 5' RACE reads; one entry per CDR3 protein. The sample has roughly 20,000 distinct CDR3 sequences, 5.9% seen once. This sample is drawn from a study of early T cells in non-severe SARS-CoV-2 infection. Germline V gene data show CDR1 as MNHEY and CDR2 as SVGAGI. The CDR3 extends over 14 amino acids. V lost 8 bases to trimming and J lost 2 bases; unmatched junction nucleotides: 8. The material sequenced was whole blood. The chain carries TRBV6-5 and TRBJ1-1, with 7 positions matching TRBD1. The sequence was collected from an adult who was a healthcare worker with PCR-confirmed SARS-CoV-2 infection or an uninfected control (not recorded which). For the CDR3, the DNA is TGTGCCAGCCGACCGACAGGGCCCAACACTGAAGCTTTCTTT. The encoded protein is CASRPTGPNTEAFF.